These 28 T cell receptor beta chains share one sample of origin, sequenced in a study of cytomegalovirus exposure and HLA in healthy donors. PCR was performed using 60 Vbeta and 13 Jbeta primers. The protocol was immunoSEQ multiplex PCR, while the TCRdb copy is restricted to in-frame clones and leaves out a portion. The data contain around 120,000 clones, 65% to 90% of them singletons. The sample consisted of PBMCs. The receptors were gathered from a girl under 10 years old in good health and CMV-seronegative.

This clone was recorded only once. The rearrangement links TRBV28 to TRBJ2-1, with TRBD2 matching over 7 bases. Germline CDR1 and CDR2: MDHEN and SYDVKM. The ends lost 7 bases at V and 9 bases at J; junction bases unmatched: 15. The CDR3 consists of 15 residues. CDR3 DNA sequence: TGTGCCAGCAATCTCAGAGGGAGGGCCTTGGGTGAGCAGTTCTTC. Its protein is CASNLRGRALGEQFF. Complete variable domain (other parts from reference TRBV28 and TRBJ2-1): DVKVTQSSRYLVKRTGEKVFLECVQDMDHENMFWYRQDPGLGLRLIYFSYDVKMKEKGDIPEGYSVSREKKERFSLILESASTNQTSMYLCASNLRGRALGEQFFGPGTRLTVL.

This clone was recorded a few times. This same CDR3 is encoded by further DNA sequences in the sample. The J gene is TRBJ2-3, the V gene TRBV30; tentative D call: TRBD2 (6 bases). Looked up from germline, CDR1 is GTSNPN and CDR2 is SVGIG (reference sequence). The CDR3 extends over 12 amino acids. Trimming pared 5 bases from V and 5 bases from J, leaving 11 bases between. CDR3 in amino acids: CAWEIAEDTQYF. The CDR3 coding sequence is TGTGCCTGGGAAATAGCGGAAGATACGCAGTATTTT.

V gene TRBV7-6 combines with J gene TRBJ1-5, with TRBD1 matching over 7 bases. There are 16 residues in the CDR3. The J segment lost 0 bases and the V segment lost 5 bases, leaving 7 bases of the junction unmatched. Germline V CDR1 and CDR2: SGHVS, FNYEAQ. This CDR3 reads CASSPTGALSNQPQHF. In DNA form, the CDR3 reads TGTGCCAGCAGCCCTACAGGGGCCCTTAGCAATCAGCCCCAGCATTTT.

The rearrangement uses TRBV6-5 and TRBJ2-5; 9 bases fit TRBD2. Matching the DNA end better, TRBJ2-7 makes the J call doubtful. The CDR3 is made up of 15 amino acids. Germline V gene sequence: CDR1 MNHEY, CDR2 SVGAGI. The CDR3 DNA is TGTGCCAGCAGTTACTTGACTAGCGGCTTCTACGAGCAGTACTTC. This sequence encodes CASSYLTSGFYEQYF.

This chain joins TRBV27 and TRBJ2-1; D possibly corresponds to TRBD1 (6 bases). The V end was cut by 6 bases, the J end by 4 bases, with 10 bases between. Germline V lookup: CDR1 MNHEY, CDR2 SMNVEV (reference sequence). The CDR3 has 13 residues. CDR3 DNA: TGTGCCAGCAGCCGGACAGAGTACAATGAGCAGTTCTTC. It is translated as CASSRTEYNEQFF.

The chain joins TRBV6-4 to TRBJ2-1, with 7 nucleotides matching TRBD2. The V segment lost 2 bases and the J segment 8 bases; nucleotides outside the gene matches: 6. CDR3 length equals 14 residues. CDR1 and CDR2 from the germline V gene are MRHNA and SNTAGT. DNA of the CDR3: TGTGCCAGCAGTGACGGGGGAGGGTTCCATGAGCAGTTCTTC. Translating gives CASSDGGGFHEQFF.

The chain combines TRBV7-3 with TRBJ2-3; 7 bases align to TRBD1. J gave up 2 bases and V 0 bases, and 5 bases lay outside the gene matches. Germline loops: CDR1 SGHTA, CDR2 FQGTGA. The CDR3 is 16 residues long. CDR3 loop: CASSLTGDRITDTQYF. The CDR3 coding sequence is TGTGCCAGCAGCTTAACGGGGGACAGAATCACAGATACGCAGTATTTT.

The CDR3 spells CASSYGFRGMNTEAFF. CDR3 in DNA: TGTGCCAGCAGCTACGGTTTCCGGGGGATGAACACTGAAGCTTTCTTT. The chain couples TRBV13 to TRBJ1-1, with D maybe TRBD1 (5 bases). Germline V gene lookup returns CDR1 PRHDT and CDR2 FYEKMQ (reference sequence). There are 16 residues in the CDR3. V was clipped by 4 bases and J by 0 bases, with 15 bases between them.

A single count supports this clone. The chain carries TRBV5-5 and TRBJ1-5; D gene unclear. V lost 1 base and J lost 0, with 8 bases in between. This CDR3 is built from 15 residues. Germline V gene data show CDR1 as SGHKS and CDR2 as YYEKEE (reference sequence). For the CDR3, the DNA is TGTGCCAGCAGCTTGCTACCGCATAGCAATCAGCCCCAGCATTTT. Translated: CASSLLPHSNQPQHF.

This chain uses TRBV19 with TRBJ2-7; D is undetermined. Germline CDR1 and CDR2: LNHDA and SQIVND (reference sequence). The CDR3 contains 15 residues. Deletions cut 5 bases from V and 2 bases from J, with 16 bases between. The CDR3 nucleotides read TGTGCCAGTAGTCCCCGGTACAGCCTCACCTACGAGCAGTACTTC. It yields the protein CASSPRYSLTYEQYF.

The chain joins TRBV4-2 to TRBJ1-1; 9 bases fit TRBD1. The germline CDR1 and CDR2 sequences are LGHNA and YNFKEQ. This CDR3 has 21 residues. Trimming at V came to 0 bases and at J to 0 bases, leaving 17 bases not matched to a gene. The CDR3 nucleotides read TGTGCCAGCAGCCAAGATGGGACAGGGTCTAGATGGGGGAGTTTGAACACTGAAGCTTTCTTT. The encoded protein is CASSQDGTGSRWGSLNTEAFF.

This clone showed up just once. The V and J genes are TRBV6-6 and TRBJ1-2; D is uncertain. The CDR3 has 16 residues. Germline CDR1 reads MNHNY; CDR2 reads SVGAGI (reference sequence). Between the trimmed V and J ends, which lost 0 bases and 0 bases, there was a span of 11 bases. As DNA, the CDR3 is TGTGCCAGCAGTTACTCGTACAGCTACCCTAACTATGGCTACACCTTC. This sequence encodes CASSYSYSYPNYGYTF.

The rearrangement links TRBV5-1 to TRBJ2-5; 10 nucleotides match TRBD2. Germline CDR1 is SGHRS and CDR2 is YFSETQ. Trimming cost V 4 bases and J 4 bases; bases outside gene matches: 13. This CDR3 has 17 amino acids. The CDR3 bases are TGCGCCAGCAGCCCCGGGCTAGCGGGAGAGGATTTAGAGACCCAGTACTTC. It specifies CASSPGLAGEDLETQYF.

V usage is TRBV5-3 and J usage is TRBJ2-2, with D possibly being TRBD1 (5 bases). TRBV5-3 is recorded as an ORF, its role being uncertain. Trimming took off 4 bases at V and 4 bases at J, with 14 bases between the two ends. The CDR3 sequence is 15 residues long. This chain's CDR3 is CARSPQGKCTGELFF. The CDR3 DNA is TGTGCCAGAAGCCCCCAGGGTAAATGCACCGGGGAGCTGTTTTTT.

The gene calls are TRBV6-6 and TRBJ2-7; 7 nucleotides align to TRBD1. Germline V CDR1 and CDR2: MNHNY, SVGAGI (reference sequence). The length of the CDR3 is 14 residues. The V gene end was trimmed by 6 bases and the J gene end by 3 bases; junction bases not matched to a gene: 8. The chain's CDR3 is CASRTTRTGYEQYF. The CDR3 DNA is TGTGCCAGCAGAACCACCCGGACAGGCTACGAGCAGTACTTC.

The rearrangement uses TRBV28 and TRBJ2-1; TRBD2 matches at 10 bases. The junction had 8 bases not matched to a gene; V was cut back by 7 bases and J by 5 bases. This CDR3 contains 15 residues. Germline V gene data show CDR1 as MDHEN and CDR2 as SYDVKM. The CDR3 reads CASNLLAGKHNEQFF. CDR3 in DNA: TGTGCCAGCAACCTACTAGCGGGGAAACACAATGAGCAGTTCTTC.

The V gene is TRBV29-1, the J gene TRBJ2-7; a weak D match, TRBD1 (7 bases). This CDR3 spans 15 amino acids. The V gene's germline CDR1 is SQVTM and CDR2 ANQGSEA. Trimming pared 1 base from V and 2 bases from J, leaving 15 bases between. CDR3 region: CSVEVGGQPAYEQYF. As DNA, the CDR3 is TGCAGCGTTGAAGTGGGGGGACAGCCAGCCTACGAGCAGTACTTC.

The chain has TRBV27 and TRBJ1-2, with D perhaps TRBD1 (5 bases). The length of the CDR3 is 16 residues. Deletions cut 1 base from V and 0 bases from J, with 12 bases between. CDR1 is MNHEY, CDR2 SMNVEV, per germline (reference sequence). This CDR3 reads CASSLFSTVPNYGYTF. CDR3 DNA sequence: TGTGCCAGCAGTTTATTTTCGACAGTTCCTAACTATGGCTACACCTTC.

The chain joins TRBV6-1 to TRBJ1-1, with TRBD1 as a possible D gene (5 bases). This CDR3 comprises 15 residues. V was clipped by 10 bases and J by 4 bases, with 22 bases between them. CDR1 MNHNS and CDR2 SASEGT come from the germline V gene. The CDR3 spells CATLLGEGWGTEAFF. The CDR3 region has the DNA TGTGCCACCTTATTAGGGGAGGGATGGGGCACTGAAGCTTTCTTT.

The chain is built from TRBV10-3 and TRBJ2-7, with D tentatively TRBD2 (6 bases). Per the germline V gene, CDR1 is ENHRY and CDR2 is SYGVKD. Trimming cost V 0 bases and J 5 bases, with 11 bases left between them. The CDR3 runs 14 residues. The CDR3 nucleotides are TGTGCCATCAGTGAGTCGAGGCGGGGTAACGAGCAGTACTTC. Its protein product is CAISESRRGNEQYF.

The gene calls are TRBV28 and TRBJ2-3, with TRBD1 matching over 7 bases. CDR1 is MDHEN, CDR2 SYDVKM, per germline. Unmatched junction bases numbered 6, after V lost 6 bases and J lost 0 bases. CDR3 size: 15 residues. CDR3 residues: CASRGQVSSTDTQYF. CDR3 nucleotide sequence: TGTGCCAGCAGAGGACAGGTCTCTAGCACAGATACGCAGTATTTT.

This clone was detected only a few times. The rearrangement joins TRBV29-1 to TRBJ1-2; 9 nucleotides align to TRBD1. The CDR3 loop spans 13 amino acids. Germline CDR1 SQVTM, CDR2 ANQGSEA. V shed 7 bases and J 5 bases; nucleotides not matched to a gene: 8. The DNA of the CDR3 is TGCAGCGCAGAAACAGGGGGCGGGTATGGCTACACCTTC. This codes for CSAETGGGYGYTF.

This clone was seen only a few times. The rearrangement uses TRBV6-6 and TRBJ2-7; no clear D. CDR1 is MNHNY and CDR2 is SVGAGI in the germline V gene (reference sequence). Trimming took off 0 bases at V and 1 base at J, with 4 bases between the two ends. The CDR3 contains 13 residues. The CDR3 DNA reads as TGTGCCAGCAGTTACTCGGAGTCCTACGAGCAGTACTTC. Translated, it gives CASSYSESYEQYF.

The CDR3 DNA reads as TGTGCCAGCAATCCCGGGGGGGATAATGAAAAACTGTTTTTT. Translated, it gives CASNPGGDNEKLFF. The chain recombines TRBV6-1 with TRBJ1-4, with D perhaps TRBD1 (5 bases). Germline V gene data show CDR1 as MNHNS and CDR2 as SASEGT. V was pared by 7 bases and J by 4 bases, with 13 bases between. CDR3 length: 14 amino acids.

The V gene is TRBV4-3, the J gene TRBJ2-7, with D uncertain. The V gene's germline CDR1 is LGHNA and CDR2 YSLEER. The CDR3 is 15 amino acids. The ends were cut back, 1 base at V and 0 bases at J, with 10 bases in the middle. The CDR3 protein is CASSQVYSVSYEQYF. The CDR3, as DNA: TGCGCCAGCAGCCAAGTTTATTCCGTCTCCTACGAGCAGTACTTC.

As DNA, the CDR3 is TGTGCCAGCAGCCCCGAGGGGGTACTAGCGGGGTCCACAGATACGCAGTATTTT. As protein: CASSPEGVLAGSTDTQYF. The chain is built from TRBV5-5 and TRBJ2-3; TRBD2 aligns across 10 bases. The V gene end was trimmed by 4 bases and the J gene end by 2 bases; junction bases not matched to a gene: 13. The CDR3 sequence is 18 residues long. The germline gives CDR1 SGHKS, CDR2 YYEKEE (reference sequence).

The chain carries TRBV4-1 and TRBJ2-5; TRBD2 agrees at 15 bases. V shed 4 bases, J shed 7 bases, and the junction held 7 bases outside the gene matches. CDR3 length: 16 residues. Germline values: CDR1 MGHRA, CDR2 YSYEKL. The CDR3 loop is CASSPGLAGGSWTQYF. CDR3 DNA: TGCGCCAGCAGCCCCGGACTAGCGGGGGGGTCTTGGACCCAGTACTTC.

This clone appeared a single time. The rearrangement joins TRBV27 to TRBJ1-4; no definite D call. CDR3 length: 17 residues. Trimming shortened V by 1 base and J by 4 bases, and 16 bases separated the two germline ends. CDR1 and CDR2 (germline): MNHEY, SMNVEV (reference sequence). The CDR3 nucleotides are TGTGCCAGCAGTTTATTTTTCGAAGGAGGGTTTAATGAAAAACTGTTTTTT. It is translated as CASSLFFEGGFNEKLFF.